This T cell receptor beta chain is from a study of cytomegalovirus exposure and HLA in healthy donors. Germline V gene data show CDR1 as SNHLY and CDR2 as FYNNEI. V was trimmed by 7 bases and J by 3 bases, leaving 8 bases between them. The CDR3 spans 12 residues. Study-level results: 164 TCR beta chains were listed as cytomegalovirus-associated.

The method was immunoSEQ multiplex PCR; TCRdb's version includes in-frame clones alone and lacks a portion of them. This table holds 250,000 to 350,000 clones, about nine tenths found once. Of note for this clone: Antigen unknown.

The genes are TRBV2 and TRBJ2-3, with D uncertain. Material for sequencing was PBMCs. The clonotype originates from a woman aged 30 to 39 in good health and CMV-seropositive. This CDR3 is CASIALTDTQYF. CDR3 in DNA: TGTGCCAGCATTGCCCTTACAGATACGCAGTATTTT.